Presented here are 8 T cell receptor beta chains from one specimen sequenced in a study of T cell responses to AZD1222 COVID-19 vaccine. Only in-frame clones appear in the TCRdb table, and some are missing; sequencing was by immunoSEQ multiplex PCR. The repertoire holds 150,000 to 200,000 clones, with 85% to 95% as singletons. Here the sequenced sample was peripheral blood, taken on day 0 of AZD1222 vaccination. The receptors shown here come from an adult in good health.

The CDR3 nucleotides read TGCAGCGCCGCCGGGACTAGTCTTCACAATGAGCAGTTCTTC. Amino acids: CSAAGTSLHNEQFF. This rearrangement joins TRBV29-1 to TRBJ2-1; 8 positions agree with TRBD2. Per germline, CDR1 SQVTM and CDR2 ANQGSEA. V was pared by 7 bases and J by 5 bases, with 10 bases of the junction left unmatched. There are 14 residues in the CDR3.

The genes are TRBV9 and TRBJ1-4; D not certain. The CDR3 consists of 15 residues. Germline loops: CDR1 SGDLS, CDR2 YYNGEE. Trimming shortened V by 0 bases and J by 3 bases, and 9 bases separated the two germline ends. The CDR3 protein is CASSVGGGANEKLFF. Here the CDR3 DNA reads TGTGCCAGCAGCGTAGGGGGAGGAGCTAATGAAAAACTGTTTTTT.

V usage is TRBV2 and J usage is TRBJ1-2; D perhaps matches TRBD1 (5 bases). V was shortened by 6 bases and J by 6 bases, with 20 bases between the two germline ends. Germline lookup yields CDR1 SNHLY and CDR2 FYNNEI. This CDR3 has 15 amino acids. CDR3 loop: CASRALVSGWDGYTF. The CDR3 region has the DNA TGTGCCAGCAGGGCCCTCGTATCAGGGTGGGATGGCTACACCTTC.

CDR3 loop: CASKWGVNEQYF. As DNA, the CDR3 is TGTGCCAGCAAGTGGGGAGTCAACGAGCAGTACTTC. This rearrangement joins TRBV12-3 or TRBV12-4 to TRBJ2-7, with D possibly being TRBD2 (5 bases). This CDR3 spans 12 amino acids. Deletions cut 7 bases from V and 5 bases from J, with 12 bases between.

The CDR3 DNA follows: TGTGCCAGCAGCTTAGACGTAGGTGAGCAGTTCTTC. It specifies CASSLDVGEQFF. The chain combines TRBV11-2 with TRBJ2-1; D not resolved. Deletions cut 0 bases from V and 9 bases from J, with 6 bases between. The CDR3 totals 12 residues. CDR1 SGHAT and CDR2 FQNNGV come from the germline V gene.

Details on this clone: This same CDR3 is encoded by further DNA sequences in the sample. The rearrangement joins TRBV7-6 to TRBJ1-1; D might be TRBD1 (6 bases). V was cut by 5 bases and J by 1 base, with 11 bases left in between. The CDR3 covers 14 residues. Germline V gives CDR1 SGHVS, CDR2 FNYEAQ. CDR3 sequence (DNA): TGTGCCAGCAGCCCGACAGGAGCGAACACTGAAGCTTTCTTT. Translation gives CASSPTGANTEAFF.

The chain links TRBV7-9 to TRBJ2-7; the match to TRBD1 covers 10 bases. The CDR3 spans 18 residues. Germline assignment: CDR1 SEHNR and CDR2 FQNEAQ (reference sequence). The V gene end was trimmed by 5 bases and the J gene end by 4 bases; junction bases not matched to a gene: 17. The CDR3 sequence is CASSLYKGRGTGEYEQYF. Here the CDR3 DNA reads TGTGCCAGCAGCCTATACAAAGGCCGCGGGACAGGGGAGTACGAGCAGTACTTC. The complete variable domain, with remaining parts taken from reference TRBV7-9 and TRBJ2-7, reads DTGVSQNPRHKITKRGQNVTFRCDPISEHNRLYWYRQTLGQGPEFLTYFQNEAQLEKSRLLSDRFSAERPKGSFSTLEIQRTEQGDSAMYLCASSLYKGRGTGEYEQYFGPGTRLTVT.

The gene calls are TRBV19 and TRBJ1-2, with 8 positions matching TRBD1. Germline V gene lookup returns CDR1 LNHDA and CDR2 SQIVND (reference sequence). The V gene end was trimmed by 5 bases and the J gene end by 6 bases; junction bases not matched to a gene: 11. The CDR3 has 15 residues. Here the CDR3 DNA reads TGTGCCAGTAGTCTACCGGGACAGGCGATCCATGGCTACACCTTC. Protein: CASSLPGQAIHGYTF.